This T cell receptor beta chain was identified in a study of T cell responses to AZD1222 COVID-19 vaccine. General study findings and limits: There were vaccine-associated CD4 TCRs across spike, dominant at 160-218 and 743-854. Spike-specific TCR breadth and depth grew following two AZD1222 doses.

Germline CDR1 is MDHEN and CDR2 is SYDVKM. Trimming took off 5 bases at V and 0 bases at J, with 8 bases between the two ends. The CDR3 is 14 amino acids. Worth noting for this clone: Its specificity is not known.

Generated by immunoSEQ multiplex PCR, the TCRdb table keeps only in-frame clones and is missing some. The repertoire holds about 140,000 clones, with about 87% as singletons. The sequencing used peripheral blood, collected on day 0 of AZD1222 vaccination. The V gene is TRBV28, the J gene TRBJ1-5; the D is unclear. This clonotype originated in an adult in good health. The CDR3 reads CASSPDRSNQPQHF. CDR3 bases: TGTGCCAGCAGTCCCGACCGTAGCAATCAGCCCCAGCATTTT.